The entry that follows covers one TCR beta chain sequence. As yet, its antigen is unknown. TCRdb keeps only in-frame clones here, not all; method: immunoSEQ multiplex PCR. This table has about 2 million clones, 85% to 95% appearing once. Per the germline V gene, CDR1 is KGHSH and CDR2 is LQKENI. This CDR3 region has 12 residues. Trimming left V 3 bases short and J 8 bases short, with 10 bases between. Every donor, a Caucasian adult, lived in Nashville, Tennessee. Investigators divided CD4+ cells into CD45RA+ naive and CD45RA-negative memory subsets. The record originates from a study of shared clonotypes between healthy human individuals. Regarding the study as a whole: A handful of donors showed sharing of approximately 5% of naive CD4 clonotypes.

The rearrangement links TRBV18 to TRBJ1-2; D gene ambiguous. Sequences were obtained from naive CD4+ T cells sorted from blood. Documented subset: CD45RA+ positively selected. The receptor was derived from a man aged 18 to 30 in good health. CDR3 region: CASSPRGLGYTF. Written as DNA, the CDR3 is TGTGCCAGCTCACCGAGAGGGTTAGGCTACACCTTC.